The 25 T cell receptor beta chains below were found in one sample sequenced in a study of post-analysis software for immune sequencing data. Points from the study as a whole: In patients, TRBV5-6, TRBV5-1 and TRBV20-1 belonged to roughly five TRBV segments found more frequently than in controls.

For these TCRs, the target antigens are not known. Tagging with unique molecular identifiers was a feature of the TCR beta cDNA libraries. TCRdb reanalysed the PCR reads using MiXCR and keeps one entry per CDR3 protein. Altogether 800,000 to 950,000 distinct CDR3 sequences are present, roughly 58% being singletons, with the ten largest covering about 4.5%. The sequenced sample was blood. The receptors originated from a girl aged 5 to 17 with multiple sclerosis.

CDR3 in DNA: TGTGCCAGCAGTATAGCTAGGTCCACGGGAGAGCAGTACTTC. This sequence encodes CASSIARSTGEQYF. V gene TRBV27 combines with J gene TRBJ2-7, with D perhaps TRBD2 (5 bases). V dropped 5 bases and J dropped 7 bases, with 18 bases sitting between them. The CDR3 is made up of 14 amino acids. Germline CDR1 MNHEY, CDR2 SMNVEV (reference sequence).

This clonotype was observed once. The V call is TRBV5-6, the J call TRBJ2-5; D may match TRBD1 or TRBD2 (5 bases each). The CDR3 loop spans 15 amino acids. The V end lost 4 bases, the J end lost 4 bases, and 17 bases lay between the germline ends. Germline CDR1 reads SGHDT; CDR2 reads YYEEEE. DNA for the CDR3: TGTGCCAGCAGCCGCCCCGGGACCGTGGGAGAGACCCAGTACTTC. This sequence encodes CASSRPGTVGETQYF. Complete variable domain (other parts from reference TRBV5-6 and TRBJ2-5): DAGVTQSPTHLIKTRGQQVTLRCSPKSGHDTVSWYQQALGQGPQFIFQYYEEEERQRGNFPDRFSGHQFPNYSSELNVNALLLGDSALYLCASSRPGTVGETQYFGPGTRLLVL.

This chain joins TRBV20-1 and TRBJ2-7, with 9 positions matching TRBD1. Germline V lookup: CDR1 DFQATT, CDR2 SNEGSKA (reference sequence). The CDR3 extends over 13 amino acids. With 5 bases clipped from V and 6 bases from J, the junction kept 8 bases outside the gene matches. This CDR3 is CSAPSTGGVEQYF. The CDR3 nucleotides read TGCAGTGCTCCTTCGACAGGGGGGGTCGAGCAGTACTTC.

The chain carries TRBV5-1 and TRBJ2-1, with TRBD2 as a possible D gene (5 bases). This CDR3 region has 16 residues. In germline, CDR1 is SGHRS, CDR2 YFSETQ. Deletions cut 4 bases from V and 1 base from J, with 15 bases between. The CDR3 here is CASSRWATGSYNEQFF. CDR3 DNA sequence: TGCGCCAGCAGCCGGTGGGCCACGGGGTCCTACAATGAGCAGTTCTTC.

CDR3 sequence reads: CASSHIRENTEAFF. The DNA for the CDR3 is TGCGCCAGCAGCCATATCCGAGAGAACACTGAAGCTTTCTTT. The chain is built from TRBV4-1 and TRBJ1-1; no reliable D call. Germline loops: CDR1 MGHRA, CDR2 YSYEKL. The CDR3 spans 14 residues. Trimming removed 3 bases at V and 1 base at J, with 9 bases between.

This chain links TRBV28 with TRBJ1-3; unclear D gene. The V gene lost 8 bases and the J gene lost 2 bases, with 10 bases spanning the gap. CDR1 MDHEN and CDR2 SYDVKM come from the germline V gene. The CDR3 totals 13 residues. CDR3 amino acids: CASSQLTGNTIYF. The CDR3 nucleotides are TGTGCCAGCTCACAGTTAACTGGAAACACCATATATTTT.

Here the CDR3 reads CASSLGVSNNYGYTF. The CDR3, as DNA: TGCGCCAGCAGCTTGGGGGTCAGCAATAACTATGGCTACACCTTC. The V gene is TRBV5-1, the J gene TRBJ1-2; D is unresolved. Trimming shortened V by 0 bases and J by 1 base, and 10 bases separated the two germline ends. The CDR3 spans 15 residues. Germline CDR1 reads SGHRS; CDR2 reads YFSETQ.

The gene calls are TRBV4-1 and TRBJ2-5; 8 nucleotides agree with TRBD2. Germline-derived CDR1 and CDR2 are MGHRA and YSYEKL. The V segment lost 0 bases and the J segment 2 bases; nucleotides outside the gene matches: 8. The CDR3 consists of 17 residues. The CDR3 here is CASSQDRSGTRQETQYF. The CDR3 DNA is TGCGCCAGCAGCCAAGATAGGTCCGGGACTAGGCAAGAGACCCAGTACTTC.

There are a few counts of this clonotype. V and J are TRBV5-1 and TRBJ2-7, with 9 positions matching TRBD1. CDR1 is SGHRS, CDR2 YFSETQ, per germline. The junction had 11 bases not matched to a gene; V was cut back by 0 bases and J by 7 bases. This CDR3 has 16 residues. The CDR3 reads CASSLVGQGGGYEQYF. The CDR3 DNA reads as TGCGCCAGCAGCTTGGTGGGACAGGGTGGAGGCTATGAGCAGTACTTC.

This clonotype was observed once. The V and J genes are TRBV29-1 and TRBJ2-5; perhaps D is TRBD1 or TRBD2 (5 bases each). CDR1 and CDR2 from the germline V gene are SQVTM and ANQGSEA. The V and J ends lost 4 bases and 4 bases respectively, with 16 bases between them. The length of the CDR3 is 14 residues. The CDR3 sequence is CSVGGNRVRETQYF. In DNA, the CDR3 is TGCAGCGTTGGGGGGAACCGGGTCCGAGAGACCCAGTACTTC.

J is TRBJ2-7 and V is TRBV5-1; unclear D gene. Trimming left V 1 base short and J 5 bases short, with 10 bases between. Germline V gene data show CDR1 as SGHRS and CDR2 as YFSETQ. The CDR3 has 13 residues. The CDR3 DNA sequence: TGCGCCAGCAGCTTGTACGCCTCTGACGAGCAGTACTTC. Protein product: CASSLYASDEQYF.

This clonotype came up a few times. The chain combines TRBV7-9 with TRBJ2-1; 8 bases map to TRBD2. Looked up from germline, CDR1 is SEHNR and CDR2 is FQNEAQ (reference sequence). This CDR3 comprises 18 residues. With 4 bases clipped from V and 5 bases from J, the junction kept 16 bases outside the gene matches. As DNA, the CDR3 is TGTGCCAGCAGCTCGACATCACTACTAGCGGCGGGGCACAATGAGCAGTTCTTC. Its translation is CASSSTSLLAAGHNEQFF.

The rearrangement joins TRBV7-9 to TRBJ2-5; perhaps TRBD1 as D (5 bases). Trimming took off 7 bases at V and 4 bases at J, with 16 bases between the two ends. Germline V gene sequence: CDR1 SEHNR, CDR2 FQNEAQ (reference sequence). The CDR3 sequence is 14 residues long. The DNA of the CDR3 is TGTGCCAGCACCCAGACAGCCGGTAGAGAGACCCAGTACTTC. Protein: CASTQTAGRETQYF.

This chain links TRBV5-1 with TRBJ2-7, with 15 bases aligning to TRBD2. This CDR3 comprises 17 residues. V was clipped by 5 bases and J by 1 base; unmatched bases: 7. Germline CDR1 and CDR2: SGHRS and YFSETQ. CDR3 region: CASRWTSGRAVSYEQYF. For the CDR3, the DNA is TGCGCCAGCAGGTGGACTAGCGGGAGGGCCGTTTCCTACGAGCAGTACTTC.

In this sample, this clonotype turned up a few times. This chain connects TRBV12-5 to TRBJ2-3; 7 bases are a match to TRBD2. The CDR3 runs 17 residues. The ends lost 6 bases at V and 2 bases at J; junction bases unmatched: 14. Per germline, CDR1 LGHNT and CDR2 FRNRAP. CDR3: CASGPLGQRGFTDTQYF. The CDR3 DNA sequence: TGTGCTAGTGGCCCCCTGGGGCAGCGGGGCTTCACAGATACGCAGTATTTT.

In this sample, this clonotype turned up many times. One end of the junction is discordant with germline, which a read error may explain. The V call is TRBV12-3 or TRBV12-4, the J call TRBJ1-2; TRBD1 might be the D (5 bases). The CDR3 covers 13 residues. CDR3 bases: TGCGCCAGCAGCCCGGGACGGAACTATGGCTACACCTTC. Protein: CASSPGRNYGYTF.

The V gene is TRBV12-3 or TRBV12-4, the J gene TRBJ1-1, with D tentatively TRBD1 (5 bases). V was shortened by 5 bases and J by 11 bases, with 15 bases between the two germline ends. CDR3 length: 12 amino acids. CDR3 loop: CASSARSGRAFF. DNA of the CDR3: TGTGCCAGCAGTGCCCGTTCAGGGAGGGCTTTCTTT.

This clonotype has only a few counts. The CDR3 DNA reads as TGCAGCGTTGATTACAGGACTAGCGGGACGAACTACGAGCAGTACTTC. Its protein product is CSVDYRTSGTNYEQYF. The chain couples TRBV29-1 to TRBJ2-7; 12 bases line up with TRBD2. Germline values: CDR1 SQVTM, CDR2 ANQGSEA. This CDR3 is 16 amino acids long. Trimming at V came to 3 bases and at J to 3 bases, leaving 9 bases not matched to a gene.

The table lists this clonotype with a count of one. The rearrangement links TRBV7-3 to TRBJ2-7, with TRBD2 matching 7 bases. This CDR3 is 16 amino acids long. V was pared by 2 bases and J by 7 bases, with 14 bases of the junction left unmatched. The germline V gene has CDR1 SGHTA and CDR2 FQGTGA. The CDR3 DNA reads TGTGCCAGCAGCTTAGACGGACTAGAAAGGGGTAATGAGCAGTACTTC. The encoded protein is CASSLDGLERGNEQYF. The whole variable domain, remainder taken from reference TRBV7-3 and TRBJ2-7, is GAGVSQTPSNKVTEKGKYVELRCDPISGHTALYWYRQSLGQGPEFLIYFQGTGAADDSGLPNDRFFAVRPEGSVSTLKIQRTERGDSAVYLCASSLDGLERGNEQYFGPGTRLTVT.

This clonotype has a handful of counts. The chain joins TRBV5-1 to TRBJ2-7, with 7 nucleotides matching TRBD1. With 4 bases clipped from V and 2 bases from J, the junction kept 18 bases outside the gene matches. CDR3 size: 18 residues. The germline V gene encodes CDR1 SGHRS and CDR2 YFSETQ. CDR3 in amino acids: CASSPSTGVGVSAYEQYF. CDR3 coding DNA: TGCGCCAGCAGCCCGTCAACAGGGGTCGGTGTTTCGGCCTACGAGCAGTACTTC.

This clonotype was counted only a few times. This rearrangement joins TRBV20-1 to TRBJ2-5, with D perhaps matching TRBD1 (6 bases). Germline assignment: CDR1 DFQATT and CDR2 SNEGSKA (reference sequence). V was trimmed by 6 bases and J by 5 bases, leaving 10 bases between them. The CDR3 is 11 amino acids. For the CDR3, the DNA is TGCAGTGCCCTAAGGGGGGAGACCCAGTACTTC. Its translation is CSALRGETQYF.

This clonotype has more than one count but fewer than ten. The chain has TRBV7-9 and TRBJ1-2, with no clear D. Deletions cut 0 bases from V and 3 bases from J, with 14 bases between. The V gene's germline CDR1 is SEHNR and CDR2 FQNEAQ (reference sequence). CDR3 length equals 16 residues. The CDR3 nucleotides read TGTGCCAGCAGCTTAGCGCTTTCCCAGAGTCACTATGGCTACACCTTC. Translating gives CASSLALSQSHYGYTF. Full variable domain (outside the CDR3, taken from reference TRBV7-9 and TRBJ1-2): DTGVSQNPRHKITKRGQNVTFRCDPISEHNRLYWYRQTLGQGPEFLTYFQNEAQLEKSRLLSDRFSAERPKGSFSTLEIQRTEQGDSAMYLCASSLALSQSHYGYTFGSGTRLTVV.

This chain uses TRBV20-1 with TRBJ2-1; 10 bases fit TRBD2. The CDR3 has 14 residues. CDR1 and CDR2 (germline): DFQATT, SNEGSKA (reference sequence). J lost 2 bases, V lost 5 bases, and 3 bases had no gene match. The CDR3 DNA follows: TGCAGTGCTCTAGCGGGAGAGGCCTACAATGAGCAGTTCTTC. Protein: CSALAGEAYNEQFF.

This rearrangement joins TRBV6-2 or TRBV6-3 to TRBJ2-4; D is unclear. Germline CDR1 MNHEY, CDR2 SVGEGT. The CDR3 is made up of 14 amino acids. V was clipped by 4 bases and J by 11 bases, with 18 bases between them. CDR3 protein: CASSSPLRLLVQYF. The CDR3 DNA reads TGTGCCAGCAGTTCCCCGTTGAGGCTTTTAGTTCAGTACTTC.

CDR3 nucleotides: TGTGCCAGCAGTTCCCAACCACTAGCGGGAGCATTCTACAATGAGCAGTTCTTC. Its protein is CASSSQPLAGAFYNEQFF. This chain joins TRBV27 and TRBJ2-1; 11 bases fit TRBD2. V lost 4 bases to trimming and J lost 3 bases; unmatched junction nucleotides: 11. Germline V gene lookup returns CDR1 MNHEY and CDR2 SMNVEV (reference sequence). CDR3 length: 18 residues.